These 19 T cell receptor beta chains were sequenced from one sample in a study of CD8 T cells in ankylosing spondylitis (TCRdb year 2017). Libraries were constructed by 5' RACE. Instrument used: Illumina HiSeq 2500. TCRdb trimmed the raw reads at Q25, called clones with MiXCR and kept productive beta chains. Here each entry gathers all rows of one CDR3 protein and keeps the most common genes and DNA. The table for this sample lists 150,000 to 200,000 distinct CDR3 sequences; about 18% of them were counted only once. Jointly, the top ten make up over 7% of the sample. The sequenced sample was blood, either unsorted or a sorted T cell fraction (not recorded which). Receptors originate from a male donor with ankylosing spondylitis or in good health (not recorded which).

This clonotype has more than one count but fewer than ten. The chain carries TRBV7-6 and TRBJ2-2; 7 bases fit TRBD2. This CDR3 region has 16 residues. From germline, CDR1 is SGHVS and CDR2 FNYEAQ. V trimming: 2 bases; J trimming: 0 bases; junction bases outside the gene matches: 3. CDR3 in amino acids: CASSLWGGPNTGELFF. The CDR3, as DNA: TGTGCCAGCAGCTTATGGGGGGGACCGAACACCGGGGAGCTGTTTTTT.

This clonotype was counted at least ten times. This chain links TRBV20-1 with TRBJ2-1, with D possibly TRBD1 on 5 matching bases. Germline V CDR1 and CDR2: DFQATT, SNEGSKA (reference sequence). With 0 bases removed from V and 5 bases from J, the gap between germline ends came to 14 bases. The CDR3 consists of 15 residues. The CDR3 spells CSARDRPLRDNEQFF. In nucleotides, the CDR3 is TGCAGTGCTAGAGATAGACCCCTCAGGGACAATGAGCAGTTCTTC.

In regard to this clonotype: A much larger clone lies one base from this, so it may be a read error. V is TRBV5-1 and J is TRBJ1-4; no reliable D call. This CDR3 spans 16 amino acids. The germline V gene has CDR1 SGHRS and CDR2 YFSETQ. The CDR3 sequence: CTSSLTPGGGSEKLFF. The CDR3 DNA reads TGCACCAGCAGCTTAACCCCAGGCGGCGGGAGTGAAAAACTGTTTTTT.

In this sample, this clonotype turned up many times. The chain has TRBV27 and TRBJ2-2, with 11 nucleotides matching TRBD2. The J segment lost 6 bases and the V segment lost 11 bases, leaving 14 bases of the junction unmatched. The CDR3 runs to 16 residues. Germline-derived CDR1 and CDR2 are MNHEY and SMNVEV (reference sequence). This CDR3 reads CAGPGLAGGSAGELFF. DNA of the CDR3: TGTGCCGGACCGGGATTAGCGGGAGGGTCAGCCGGGGAGCTGTTTTTT.

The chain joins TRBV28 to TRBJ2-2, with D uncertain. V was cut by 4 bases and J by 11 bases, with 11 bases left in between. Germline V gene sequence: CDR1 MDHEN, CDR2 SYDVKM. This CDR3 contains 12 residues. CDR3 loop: CASSSTERELFF. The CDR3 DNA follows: TGTGCCAGCAGTTCCACTGAACGCGAGCTGTTTTTT.

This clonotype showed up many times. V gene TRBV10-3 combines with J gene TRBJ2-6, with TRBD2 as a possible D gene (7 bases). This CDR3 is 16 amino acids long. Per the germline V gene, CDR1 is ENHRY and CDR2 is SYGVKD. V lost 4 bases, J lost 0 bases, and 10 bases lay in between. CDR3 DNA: TGTGCCATCAGTGGCGGGGGCAACTCTGGGGCCAACGTCCTGACTTTC. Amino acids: CAISGGGNSGANVLTF.

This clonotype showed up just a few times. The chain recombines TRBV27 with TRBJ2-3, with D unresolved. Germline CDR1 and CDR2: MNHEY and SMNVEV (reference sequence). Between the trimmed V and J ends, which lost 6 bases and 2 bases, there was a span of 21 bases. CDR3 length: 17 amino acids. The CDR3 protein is CASSHLKGQAYTDTQYF. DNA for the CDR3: TGTGCCAGCAGCCATCTCAAAGGGCAGGCCTACACAGATACGCAGTATTTT.

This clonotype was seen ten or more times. CDR3 in amino acids: CASSPRQGDGNTEAFF. CDR3 in DNA: TGTGCCAGCTCACCGAGGCAGGGAGACGGGAACACTGAAGCTTTCTTT. The chain joins TRBV18 to TRBJ1-1; possibly TRBD1 for D (5 bases). Trimming removed 3 bases from V and 1 base from J, with 15 bases in between. CDR1 is KGHSH and CDR2 is LQKENI in the germline V gene. The CDR3 has 16 amino acids.

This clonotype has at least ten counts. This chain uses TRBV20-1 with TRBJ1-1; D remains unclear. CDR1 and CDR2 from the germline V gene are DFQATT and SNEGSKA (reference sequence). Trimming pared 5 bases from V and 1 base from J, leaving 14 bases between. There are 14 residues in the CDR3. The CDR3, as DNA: TGCAGTGCTTGGACCCTTTTGGAGAACACTGAAGCTTTCTTT. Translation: CSAWTLLENTEAFF.

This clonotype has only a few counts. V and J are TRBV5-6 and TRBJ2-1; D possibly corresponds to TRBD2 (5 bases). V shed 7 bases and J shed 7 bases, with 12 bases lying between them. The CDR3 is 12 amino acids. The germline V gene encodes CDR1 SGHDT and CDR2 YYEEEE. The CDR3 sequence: CASRRRGNEQFF. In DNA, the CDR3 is TGTGCCAGCCGCAGACGCGGGAATGAGCAGTTCTTC. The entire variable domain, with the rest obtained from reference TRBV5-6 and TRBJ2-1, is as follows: DAGVTQSPTHLIKTRGQQVTLRCSPKSGHDTVSWYQQALGQGPQFIFQYYEEEERQRGNFPDRFSGHQFPNYSSELNVNALLLGDSALYLCASRRRGNEQFFGPGTRLTVL.

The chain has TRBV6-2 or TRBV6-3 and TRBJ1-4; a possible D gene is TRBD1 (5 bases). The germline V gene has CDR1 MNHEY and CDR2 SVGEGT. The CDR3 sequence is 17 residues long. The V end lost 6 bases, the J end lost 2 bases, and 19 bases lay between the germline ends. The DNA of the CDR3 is TGTGCCAGCAGGTTCCCCACACGGGGGGGGACTAATGAAAAACTGTTTTTT. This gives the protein CASRFPTRGGTNEKLFF.

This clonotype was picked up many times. CDR3 sequence: CAISTGNQPQHF. CDR3 in DNA: TGTGCCATCAGCACAGGGAATCAGCCCCAGCATTTT. The chain uses TRBV10-3 and TRBJ1-5, with D possibly matching TRBD1 (6 bases). V gave up 6 bases and J gave up 4 bases, with 7 bases separating them. The CDR3 length is 12 residues. Germline CDR1 reads ENHRY; CDR2 reads SYGVKD.

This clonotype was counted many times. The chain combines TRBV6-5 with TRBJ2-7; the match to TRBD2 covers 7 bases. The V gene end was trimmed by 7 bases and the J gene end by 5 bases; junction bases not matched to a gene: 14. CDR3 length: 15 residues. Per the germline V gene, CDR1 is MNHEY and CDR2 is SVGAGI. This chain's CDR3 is CASNGGEAGSHEQYF. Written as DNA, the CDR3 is TGTGCCAGCAACGGGGGAGAAGCGGGAAGCCACGAGCAGTACTTC.

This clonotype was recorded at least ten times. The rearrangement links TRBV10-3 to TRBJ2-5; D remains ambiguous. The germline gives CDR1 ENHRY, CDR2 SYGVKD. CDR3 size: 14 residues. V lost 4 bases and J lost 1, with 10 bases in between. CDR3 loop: CAISVRVSQETQYF. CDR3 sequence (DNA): TGTGCCATCAGTGTTCGGGTTAGCCAAGAGACCCAGTACTTC.

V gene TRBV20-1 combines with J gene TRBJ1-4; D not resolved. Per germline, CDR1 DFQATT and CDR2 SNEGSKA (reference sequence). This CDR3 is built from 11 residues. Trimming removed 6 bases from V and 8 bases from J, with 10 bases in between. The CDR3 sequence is CSARALEKLFF. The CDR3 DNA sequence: TGCAGTGCCCGAGCTCTGGAAAAACTGTTTTTT.

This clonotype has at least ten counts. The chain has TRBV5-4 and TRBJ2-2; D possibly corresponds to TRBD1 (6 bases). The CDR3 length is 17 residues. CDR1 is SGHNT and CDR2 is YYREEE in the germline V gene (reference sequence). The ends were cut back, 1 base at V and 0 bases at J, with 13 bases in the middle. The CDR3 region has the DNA TGTGCCAGCAGCTTGAGTTTTACAGGGACGAACACCGGGGAGCTGTTTTTT. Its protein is CASSLSFTGTNTGELFF.

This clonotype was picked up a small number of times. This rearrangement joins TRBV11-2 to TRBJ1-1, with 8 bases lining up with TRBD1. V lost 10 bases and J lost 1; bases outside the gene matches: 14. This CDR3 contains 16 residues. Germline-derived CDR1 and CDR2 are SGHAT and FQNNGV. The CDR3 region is CATQGAGGFENTEAFF. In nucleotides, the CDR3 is TGTGCCACCCAGGGGGCAGGTGGGTTTGAGAACACTGAAGCTTTCTTT.

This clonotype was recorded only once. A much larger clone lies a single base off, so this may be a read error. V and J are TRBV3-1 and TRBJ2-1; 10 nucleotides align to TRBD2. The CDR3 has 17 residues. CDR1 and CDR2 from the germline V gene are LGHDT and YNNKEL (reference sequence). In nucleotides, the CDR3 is TGTGCCTGCAGCCAAGTCAGCTTAGCGGGAGGAACGTATGAGCAGTTCTTC. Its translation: CACSQVSLAGGTYEQFF.

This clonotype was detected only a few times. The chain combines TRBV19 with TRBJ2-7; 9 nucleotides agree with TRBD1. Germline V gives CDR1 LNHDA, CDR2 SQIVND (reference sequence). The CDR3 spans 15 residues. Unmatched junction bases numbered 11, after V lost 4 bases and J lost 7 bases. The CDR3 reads CASSKLGTGIAEQYF. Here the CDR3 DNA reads TGTGCCAGTAGTAAATTGGGGACAGGGATCGCTGAGCAGTACTTC.